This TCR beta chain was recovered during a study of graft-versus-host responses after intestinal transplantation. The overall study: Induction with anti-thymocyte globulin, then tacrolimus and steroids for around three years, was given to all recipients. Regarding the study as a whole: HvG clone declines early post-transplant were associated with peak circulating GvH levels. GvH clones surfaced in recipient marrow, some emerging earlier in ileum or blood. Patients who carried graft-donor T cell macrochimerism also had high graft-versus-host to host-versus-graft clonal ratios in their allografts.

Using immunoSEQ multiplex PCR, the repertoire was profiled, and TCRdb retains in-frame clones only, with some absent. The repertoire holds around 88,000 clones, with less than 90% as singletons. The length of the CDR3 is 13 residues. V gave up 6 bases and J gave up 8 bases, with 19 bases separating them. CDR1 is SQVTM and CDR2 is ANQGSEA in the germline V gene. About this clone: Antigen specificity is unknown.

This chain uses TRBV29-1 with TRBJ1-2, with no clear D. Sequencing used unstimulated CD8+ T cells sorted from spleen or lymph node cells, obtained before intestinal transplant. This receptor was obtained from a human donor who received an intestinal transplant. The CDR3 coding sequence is TGCAGCGTCCCATCAGGCGTCCCAGGCGGCTACACCTTC. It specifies CSVPSGVPGGYTF.